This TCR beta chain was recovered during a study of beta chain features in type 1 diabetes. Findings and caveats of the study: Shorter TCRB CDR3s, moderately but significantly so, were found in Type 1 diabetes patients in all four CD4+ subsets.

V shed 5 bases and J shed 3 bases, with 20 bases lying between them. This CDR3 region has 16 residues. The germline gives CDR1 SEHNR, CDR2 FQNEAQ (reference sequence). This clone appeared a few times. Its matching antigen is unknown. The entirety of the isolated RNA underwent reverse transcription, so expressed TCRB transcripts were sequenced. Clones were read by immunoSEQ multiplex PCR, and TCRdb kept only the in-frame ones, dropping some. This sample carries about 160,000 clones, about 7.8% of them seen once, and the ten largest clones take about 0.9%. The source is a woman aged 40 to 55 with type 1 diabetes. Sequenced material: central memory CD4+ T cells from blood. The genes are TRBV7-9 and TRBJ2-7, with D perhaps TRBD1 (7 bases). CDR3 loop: CASSAGWRGQIYEQYF. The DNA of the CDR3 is TGTGCCAGCAGCGCAGGTTGGAGGGGGCAGATCTACGAGCAGTACTTC.